The 27 T cell receptor beta chains in this list originate from one sample, sequenced in a study of T cells after yellow fever vaccination (dated 2019 in TCRdb). This specimen's treatment or condition label, per the study, means: live attenuated yellow fever vaccine strain. Library preparation was by 5' RACE. The listed sequencing device is Illumina HiSeq 2500. The raw public reads went through TCRdb reprocessing: fastp at Q25, MiXCR clone calling, in-frame beta chains kept. Rows merge per CDR3 protein into single entries with the most common DNA and genes. For this sample there are some 600,000 distinct CDR3 sequences; about 17% appear just once. The top ten constitute 17% of the sample. The sequenced sample was PBMCs, obtained 5 days after the first yellow fever vaccination. Receptor source: a man younger than 35 who received the YFV17D yellow fever vaccine.

This clonotype was recorded many times. The rearrangement links TRBV5-1 to TRBJ2-5; 9 bases map to TRBD2. Losses at the gene ends were 4 bases for V and 1 base for J; bases not matched to a gene: 5. This CDR3 has 15 amino acids. Germline assignment: CDR1 SGHRS and CDR2 YFSETQ. The CDR3 here is CASSLKLAGQETQYF. The CDR3 coding sequence is TGCGCCAGCAGCCTCAAACTAGCGGGCCAAGAGACCCAGTACTTC.

Details on this clonotype: A single base separates this from a much larger clone, so it may be a read error. The J gene is TRBJ1-2, the V gene TRBV12-3 or TRBV12-4; no clear D gene. The CDR3 is 13 amino acids. V was pared by 2 bases and J by 0 bases, with 4 bases between. The CDR3 DNA follows: TGTGCCAGCAGTTTAATGGCTAACTATGGCTACACCTTC. This codes for CASSLMANYGYTF.

In nucleotides, the CDR3 is TGTGCCAGCAGCTTATTGCACCCGTCTTACGAGCAGTACTTC. Protein: CASSLLHPSYEQYF. The rearrangement uses TRBV7-2 and TRBJ2-7, with no clear D. The CDR3 contains 14 residues. Trimming removed 2 bases from V and 4 bases from J, with 12 bases in between. CDR1 and CDR2 from the germline V gene are SGHTA and FQGNSA.

The CDR3 sequence is CSAIRRGTETQYF. CDR3 bases: TGCAGTGCTATCCGGCGGGGGACGGAGACCCAGTACTTC. This chain connects TRBV20-1 to TRBJ2-5, with 7 bases aligning to TRBD2. The CDR3 contains 13 residues. Trimming removed 4 bases from V and 5 bases from J; junction bases left unmatched: 7. CDR1 and CDR2 (germline): DFQATT, SNEGSKA (reference sequence).

This clonotype was seen a few times. This chain uses TRBV28 with TRBJ2-7; TRBD1 might be the D (8 bases). Germline V CDR1 and CDR2: MDHEN, SYDVKM. This CDR3 is built from 14 residues. The V end was cut by 8 bases, the J end by 2 bases, with 16 bases between. The CDR3 here is CASAKRDRPYEQYF. The CDR3 bases are TGTGCCAGCGCAAAGCGGGACAGGCCCTACGAGCAGTACTTC.

This clonotype was recorded a few times. This chain uses TRBV10-3 with TRBJ2-5, with TRBD1 matching over 9 bases. V shed 0 bases, J shed 5 bases, and the junction held 7 bases outside the gene matches. CDR1 ENHRY and CDR2 SYGVKD come from the germline V gene. This CDR3 is 16 amino acids long. The CDR3 DNA follows: TGTGCCATCAGTGAGTCGACGACAGGGGGAGAGGAGACCCAGTACTTC. Translation: CAISESTTGGEETQYF.

This clonotype was seen a few times. J is TRBJ2-1 and V is TRBV6-1; maybe TRBD1 (6 bases). In germline, CDR1 is MNHNS, CDR2 SASEGT. The CDR3 consists of 14 residues. Trimming left V 9 bases short and J 9 bases short, with 21 bases between. The CDR3 DNA reads as TGTGCCAGTGGCCTTGACCAGGGGCTTAGTGAGCAGTTCTTC. It codes for CASGLDQGLSEQFF.

This clonotype showed up just a few times. This chain joins TRBV6-2 or TRBV6-3 and TRBJ1-3; TRBD1 might be the D (6 bases). Germline CDR1 and CDR2: MNHEY and SVGEGT. This CDR3 contains 14 residues. Trimming left V 5 bases short and J 4 bases short, with 12 bases between. The CDR3 DNA follows: TGTGCCAGCAGTCTTACAGGGCTCGGAAACACCATATATTTT. This codes for CASSLTGLGNTIYF.

Ten or more counts support this clonotype. The chain employs TRBV5-6 and TRBJ2-5, with D possibly matching TRBD1 (6 bases). Germline V gives CDR1 SGHDT, CDR2 YYEEEE. With 4 bases removed from V and 5 bases from J, the gap between germline ends came to 15 bases. The CDR3 is 14 amino acids. The CDR3 DNA reads TGTGCCAGCAGCCCAGGACAGTTCCCTGAGACCCAGTACTTC. It is translated as CASSPGQFPETQYF.

The genes are TRBV10-3 and TRBJ2-3; TRBD2 aligns across 7 bases. The germline gives CDR1 ENHRY, CDR2 SYGVKD. The CDR3 is 14 residues long. J gave up 5 bases and V 7 bases, and 9 bases lay outside the gene matches. The CDR3 nucleotides are TGTGCCATCACCTGGGAGGGGAACATAGATACGCAGTATTTT. Its translation: CAITWEGNIDTQYF.

The V gene is TRBV27, the J gene TRBJ2-2, with 10 bases identical to TRBD2. With V trimmed by 0 bases and J by 7 bases, 11 bases remained unmatched. The CDR3 is made up of 18 amino acids. CDR1 and CDR2 (germline): MNHEY, SMNVEV (reference sequence). The CDR3 DNA follows: TGTGCCAGCAGTTTATCCACAGTGTGGACTAGCGGTAGCGGGGAGCTGTTTTTT. This codes for CASSLSTVWTSGSGELFF.

This clonotype has only a few counts. The chain is built from TRBV7-6 and TRBJ2-7; the D is unclear. This CDR3 has 14 residues. Germline V gene sequence: CDR1 SGHVS, CDR2 FNYEAQ. Trimming removed 6 bases from V and 3 bases from J, with 15 bases in between. Here the CDR3 DNA reads TGTGCCAGCAGTCCTCACGATCGGTACTACGAGCAGTACTTC. Translated: CASSPHDRYYEQYF.

The chain combines TRBV12-3 or TRBV12-4 with TRBJ2-2, with D perhaps matching TRBD2 (5 bases). The CDR3 has 15 amino acids. V was clipped by 6 bases and J by 4 bases, with 15 bases between them. The CDR3 DNA follows: TGTGCCAGCAGGGGGTGGAGCGGACCCACCGGGGAGCTGTTTTTT. Translated: CASRGWSGPTGELFF.

CDR3 sequence: CSAATPSTNEKLFF. CDR3 DNA sequence: TGCAGTGCCGCAACACCTTCAACTAATGAAAAACTGTTTTTT. The chain couples TRBV20-1 to TRBJ1-4; the D is unclear. Trimming shortened V by 6 bases and J by 0 bases, and 11 bases separated the two germline ends. CDR1 DFQATT and CDR2 SNEGSKA come from the germline V gene (reference sequence). CDR3 length: 14 residues.

The chain is built from TRBV4-3 and TRBJ2-5, with 7 positions matching TRBD2. The CDR3 totals 13 residues. V lost 2 bases, J lost 9 bases, and 6 bases stayed unmatched. Per germline, CDR1 LGHNA and CDR2 YSLEER. CDR3 amino acids: CASSQSTGLPQYF. DNA for the CDR3: TGCGCCAGCAGCCAATCGACGGGACTACCCCAGTACTTC.

V is TRBV9 and J is TRBJ2-1, with TRBD2 identical over 13 bases. This CDR3 has 15 residues. Germline loops: CDR1 SGDLS, CDR2 YYNGEE. With 2 bases clipped from V and 6 bases from J, the junction kept 2 bases outside the gene matches. Here the CDR3 DNA reads TGTGCCAGCAGCGTCACTAGCGGGGGGGCCAATGAGCAGTTCTTC. Protein: CASSVTSGGANEQFF. Looking up the rest from reference TRBV9 and TRBJ2-1 gives the full variable domain: DSGVTQTPKHLITATGQRVTLRCSPRSGDLSVYWYQQSLDQGLQFLIQYYNGEERAKGNILERFSAQQFPDLHSELNLSSLELGDSALYFCASSVTSGGANEQFFGPGTRLTVL.

The rearrangement links TRBV6-4 to TRBJ1-5, with D possibly TRBD1 on 6 matching bases. This CDR3 has 19 amino acids. V was pared by 6 bases and J by 7 bases, with 31 bases between. Per the germline V gene, CDR1 is MRHNA and CDR2 is SNTAGT. This CDR3 reads CASSPTKGGNRRTGQPQHF. In DNA, the CDR3 is TGTGCCAGCAGCCCGACGAAGGGGGGGAATAGAAGGACGGGGCAGCCCCAGCATTTT.

The rearrangement links TRBV7-9 to TRBJ1-1; D unclear. Germline V gene lookup returns CDR1 SEHNR and CDR2 FQNEAQ (reference sequence). Trimming stripped 0 bases from V and 1 base from J, with 9 bases between. CDR3 size: 15 residues. As DNA, the CDR3 is TGTGCCAGCAGCTTAGCTCGGACGGCGAACACTGAAGCTTTCTTT. Translation gives CASSLARTANTEAFF.

This clonotype showed up just a few times. The rearrangement links TRBV4-3 to TRBJ2-3; 8 nucleotides align to TRBD2. From germline, CDR1 is LGHNA and CDR2 YSLEER. This CDR3 comprises 17 residues. The trim removed 4 bases at V and 0 bases at J, leaving 9 bases unmatched. CDR3: CASSRRPGGGSTDTQYF. CDR3 nucleotides: TGCGCCAGCAGCCGGCGCCCCGGGGGGGGGAGCACAGATACGCAGTATTTT.

The sample holds a few counts of this clonotype. This chain links TRBV5-1 with TRBJ2-6; unclear D gene. CDR1 and CDR2 (germline): SGHRS, YFSETQ. The CDR3 length is 16 residues. The V and J ends lost 5 bases and 0 bases respectively, with 12 bases between them. The CDR3, as DNA: TGCGCCAGCAGTTACCAACCTATCTCTGGGGCCAACGTCCTGACTTTC. It is translated as CASSYQPISGANVLTF. Full variable domain (remainder filled in from reference TRBV5-1 and TRBJ2-6): KAGVTQTPRYLIKTRGQQVTLSCSPISGHRSVSWYQQTPGQGLQFLFEYFSETQRNKGNFPGRFSGRQFSNSRSEMNVSTLELGDSALYLCASSYQPISGANVLTFGAGSRLTVL.

V gene TRBV18 combines with J gene TRBJ1-4, with a tentative D call TRBD1 (5 bases). V was pared by 4 bases and J by 7 bases, with 10 bases between. The CDR3 consists of 13 residues. CDR1 and CDR2 from the germline V gene are KGHSH and LQKENI. The CDR3 DNA is TGTGCCAGCTCACGGGGCGTCGGTGAAAAACTGTTTTTT. Residues: CASSRGVGEKLFF.

This clonotype was seen ten or more times. The chain employs TRBV18 and TRBJ2-7, with TRBD2 identical over 12 bases. Germline V gives CDR1 KGHSH, CDR2 LQKENI. The CDR3 loop spans 16 amino acids. Trimming removed 2 bases from V and 2 bases from J; junction bases left unmatched: 4. This chain's CDR3 is CASSPKLAGGAYEQYF. The CDR3 coding sequence is TGTGCCAGCTCACCAAAACTAGCGGGGGGAGCCTACGAGCAGTACTTC.

This clonotype was recorded a few times. V is TRBV14 and J is TRBJ1-3; D not resolved. The V and J ends lost 2 bases and 0 bases respectively, with 14 bases between them. Germline V gives CDR1 SGHDN, CDR2 FVKESK. The CDR3 covers 17 residues. The CDR3 nucleotides read TGTGCCAGCAGCCAACAACGATCGGTCCTCTCTGGAAACACCATATATTTT. The encoded protein is CASSQQRSVLSGNTIYF.

The chain recombines TRBV10-3 with TRBJ1-3, with D maybe TRBD1 (5 bases). The CDR3 spans 12 residues. V lost 10 bases to trimming and J lost 4 bases, with 11 bases between them. Germline V gene lookup returns CDR1 ENHRY and CDR2 SYGVKD. The CDR3 DNA is TGTGCCACGGGCCAGGGCGGAAACACCATATATTTT. It encodes CATGQGGNTIYF.

This clonotype has just a few counts. This chain links TRBV7-8 with TRBJ2-1, with 7 bases identical to TRBD1. The CDR3 contains 16 residues. J gave up 4 bases and V 5 bases, and 11 bases lay outside the gene matches. The germline CDR1 and CDR2 sequences are SGHVS and FQNEAQ. CDR3 loop: CASSAISGGGYNEQFF. The CDR3 DNA reads as TGTGCCAGCAGCGCGATATCAGGGGGTGGGTACAATGAGCAGTTCTTC.

The rearrangement links TRBV6-5 to TRBJ1-1; tentative D call: TRBD1 (6 bases). The CDR3 is 15 amino acids. V dropped 2 bases and J dropped 0 bases, with 10 bases sitting between them. The germline V gene has CDR1 MNHEY and CDR2 SVGAGI. The CDR3 is CASSYRRTVNTEAFF. The CDR3 region has the DNA TGTGCCAGCAGTTACCGTAGGACAGTGAACACTGAAGCTTTCTTT.

The chain is built from TRBV5-6 and TRBJ2-5; D is possibly TRBD2 (5 bases). CDR3 length: 15 residues. Germline V lookup: CDR1 SGHDT, CDR2 YYEEEE. V gave up 4 bases and J gave up 2 bases, with 15 bases separating them. The CDR3 region is CASSPSPRGQETQYF. In DNA, the CDR3 is TGTGCCAGCAGCCCCTCACCCCGAGGGCAAGAGACCCAGTACTTC.